The rows below give T cell receptor beta chains drawn from one sample of a study of blood T cell repertoires in COVID-19. Data came from immunoSEQ multiplex PCR; TCRdb stores just in-frame clones and leaves some out. The table records some 45,000 clones, more than 75% of them present only once. The sample taken for sequencing was peripheral blood. The receptor source for this set is a man between 65 and 85 years old with active or convalescent COVID-19. Each CDR3 is given without its conserved first and last residue.

CDR3,J,V
ASSAPGTGAEKLF,TRBJ1-4,TRBV9
ASSSGVTPETQY,TRBJ2-5,TRBV10-1
ASSLPAGTGWGSYNEQF,TRBJ2-1,TRBV7-9
SVGSGNTEAF,TRBJ1-1,TRBV29-1
ASSLHRTGEYEQF,TRBJ2-1,TRBV11-2
ASSQSSSYNSPLH,TRBJ1-6,TRBV6-6
ASSLGSGDQPQH,TRBJ1-5,TRBV5-1
SVERGGTQY,TRBJ2-5,TRBV29-1
AISRTGLTEAF,TRBJ1-1,TRBV10-3
ASSVRAPGSSYNSPLH,TRBJ1-6,TRBV2
AISEWASGGVRPDTQY,TRBJ2-3,TRBV10-3
ASSLHRDNQPQH,TRBJ1-5,TRBV7-3
ASSRDSQRACYSNQPQH,TRBJ1-5,TRBV23-1
AIRTGGRMTEQF,TRBJ2-1,TRBV10-3
ASSSYNQPQH,TRBJ1-5,TRBV28